The present entry profiles one T cell receptor beta chain with its context. Its antigen is undetermined. A clone one base away is much larger, so this may be a read error. This entry is derived from a study of read filtering for tumor transcriptome and immune sequencing. Study in general: Transcriptome libraries were built from DNase-treated RNA.

Study findings and constraints: Even smaller IR-seq throughput identified most shared clonotypes. About 81.9% of IR-seq clonotypes had one read, totaling about 3.3% of reads; RNA-seq: roughly 76% and 46%.

From about 0.4 ug of RNA, a library with molecular barcoded alpha/delta and beta/gamma adaptors was made. Via MiXCR, TCRdb re-called the reads, giving one row per CDR3 protein. The table shows fewer than 150,000 distinct CDR3 sequences, with roughly 13% occurring only once. The length of the CDR3 is 15 residues. V usage is TRBV12-3 or TRBV12-4 and J usage is TRBJ2-3; TRBD1 aligns across 8 bases. Sequenced: a population of CD138-negative cells sorted from bone marrow. The TCR sequence derives from a donor aged 40 or older with multiple myeloma. The chain's CDR3 is CASSLTGGNGYTPYF. The CDR3 DNA reads as TGTGCCAGCAGTTTAACAGGGGGGAATGGCTATACGCCGTATTTT.